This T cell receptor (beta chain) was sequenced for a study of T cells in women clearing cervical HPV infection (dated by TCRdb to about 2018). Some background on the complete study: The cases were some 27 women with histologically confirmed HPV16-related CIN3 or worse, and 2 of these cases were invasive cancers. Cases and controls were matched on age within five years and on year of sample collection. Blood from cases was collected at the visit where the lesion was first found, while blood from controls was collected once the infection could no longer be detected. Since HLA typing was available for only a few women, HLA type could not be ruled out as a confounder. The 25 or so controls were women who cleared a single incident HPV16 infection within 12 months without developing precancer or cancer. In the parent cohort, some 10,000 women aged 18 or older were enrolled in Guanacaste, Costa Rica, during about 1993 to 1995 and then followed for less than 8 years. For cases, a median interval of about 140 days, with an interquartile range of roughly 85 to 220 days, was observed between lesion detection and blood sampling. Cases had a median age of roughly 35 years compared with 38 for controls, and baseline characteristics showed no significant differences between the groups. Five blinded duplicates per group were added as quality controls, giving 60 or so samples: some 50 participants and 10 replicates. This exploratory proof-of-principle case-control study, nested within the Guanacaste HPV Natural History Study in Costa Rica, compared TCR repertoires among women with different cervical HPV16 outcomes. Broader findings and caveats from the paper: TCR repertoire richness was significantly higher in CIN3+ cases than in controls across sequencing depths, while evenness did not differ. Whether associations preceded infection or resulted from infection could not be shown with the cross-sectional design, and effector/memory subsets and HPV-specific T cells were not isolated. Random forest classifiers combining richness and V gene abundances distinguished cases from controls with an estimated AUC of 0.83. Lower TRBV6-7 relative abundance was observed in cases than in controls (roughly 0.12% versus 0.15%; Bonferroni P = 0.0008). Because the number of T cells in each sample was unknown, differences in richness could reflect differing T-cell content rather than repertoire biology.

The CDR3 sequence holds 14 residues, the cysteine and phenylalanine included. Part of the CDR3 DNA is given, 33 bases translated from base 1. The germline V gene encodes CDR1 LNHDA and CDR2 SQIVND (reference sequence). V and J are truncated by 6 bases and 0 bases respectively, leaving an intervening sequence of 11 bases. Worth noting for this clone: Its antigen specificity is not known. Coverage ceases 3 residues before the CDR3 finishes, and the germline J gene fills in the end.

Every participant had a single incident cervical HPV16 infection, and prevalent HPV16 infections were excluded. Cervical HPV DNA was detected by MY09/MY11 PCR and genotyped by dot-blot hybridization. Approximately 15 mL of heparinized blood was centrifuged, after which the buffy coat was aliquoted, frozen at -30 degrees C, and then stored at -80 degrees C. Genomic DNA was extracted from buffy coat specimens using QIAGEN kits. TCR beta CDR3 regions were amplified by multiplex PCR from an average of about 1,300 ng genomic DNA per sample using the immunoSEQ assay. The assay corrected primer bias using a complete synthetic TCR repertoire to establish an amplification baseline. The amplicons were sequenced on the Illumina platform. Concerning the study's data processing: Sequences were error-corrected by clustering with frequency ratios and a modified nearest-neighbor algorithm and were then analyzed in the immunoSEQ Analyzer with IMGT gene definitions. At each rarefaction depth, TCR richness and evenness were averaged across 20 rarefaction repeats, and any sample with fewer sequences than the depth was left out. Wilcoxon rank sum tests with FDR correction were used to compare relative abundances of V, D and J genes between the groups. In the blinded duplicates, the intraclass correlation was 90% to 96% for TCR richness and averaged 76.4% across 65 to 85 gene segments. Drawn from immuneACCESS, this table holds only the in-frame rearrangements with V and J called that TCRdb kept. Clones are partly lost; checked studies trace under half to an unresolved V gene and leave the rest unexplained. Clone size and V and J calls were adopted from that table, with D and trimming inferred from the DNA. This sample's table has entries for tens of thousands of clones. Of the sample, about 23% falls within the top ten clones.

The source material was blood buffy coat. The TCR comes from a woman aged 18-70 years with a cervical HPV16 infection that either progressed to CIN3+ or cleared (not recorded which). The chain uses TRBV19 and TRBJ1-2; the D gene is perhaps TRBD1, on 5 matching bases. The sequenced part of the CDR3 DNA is TGTGCCAGTAGGGGGGGGTCTGCTAACTATGGC. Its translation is CASRGGSANYG. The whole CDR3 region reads CASRGGSANYGYTF.